This T cell receptor beta chain was profiled in a study of PD-L1 blockade in urothelial cancer. Time point meaning: pretreatment peripheral blood. From germline, CDR1 is SGHTA and CDR2 FQGNSA. The CDR3 spans 13 residues. V was shortened by 5 bases and J by 4 bases, with 9 bases between the two germline ends. This clone was counted a single time. Generated by immunoSEQ multiplex PCR, the TCRdb table keeps only in-frame clones and is missing some. The sample includes tens of thousands of clones, 82% of them seen just once. This sequence originates from a man in his 60s with urothelial cancer. The rearrangement uses TRBV7-2 and TRBJ1-5; tentatively, D is TRBD1 (5 bases). The sample in question was PBMCs, obtained around atezolizumab (anti-PD-L1) treatment. The CDR3, as DNA: TGTGCCAGCAGCGCGACAGTTAATCAGCCCCAGCATTTT. Protein sequence: CASSATVNQPQHF.